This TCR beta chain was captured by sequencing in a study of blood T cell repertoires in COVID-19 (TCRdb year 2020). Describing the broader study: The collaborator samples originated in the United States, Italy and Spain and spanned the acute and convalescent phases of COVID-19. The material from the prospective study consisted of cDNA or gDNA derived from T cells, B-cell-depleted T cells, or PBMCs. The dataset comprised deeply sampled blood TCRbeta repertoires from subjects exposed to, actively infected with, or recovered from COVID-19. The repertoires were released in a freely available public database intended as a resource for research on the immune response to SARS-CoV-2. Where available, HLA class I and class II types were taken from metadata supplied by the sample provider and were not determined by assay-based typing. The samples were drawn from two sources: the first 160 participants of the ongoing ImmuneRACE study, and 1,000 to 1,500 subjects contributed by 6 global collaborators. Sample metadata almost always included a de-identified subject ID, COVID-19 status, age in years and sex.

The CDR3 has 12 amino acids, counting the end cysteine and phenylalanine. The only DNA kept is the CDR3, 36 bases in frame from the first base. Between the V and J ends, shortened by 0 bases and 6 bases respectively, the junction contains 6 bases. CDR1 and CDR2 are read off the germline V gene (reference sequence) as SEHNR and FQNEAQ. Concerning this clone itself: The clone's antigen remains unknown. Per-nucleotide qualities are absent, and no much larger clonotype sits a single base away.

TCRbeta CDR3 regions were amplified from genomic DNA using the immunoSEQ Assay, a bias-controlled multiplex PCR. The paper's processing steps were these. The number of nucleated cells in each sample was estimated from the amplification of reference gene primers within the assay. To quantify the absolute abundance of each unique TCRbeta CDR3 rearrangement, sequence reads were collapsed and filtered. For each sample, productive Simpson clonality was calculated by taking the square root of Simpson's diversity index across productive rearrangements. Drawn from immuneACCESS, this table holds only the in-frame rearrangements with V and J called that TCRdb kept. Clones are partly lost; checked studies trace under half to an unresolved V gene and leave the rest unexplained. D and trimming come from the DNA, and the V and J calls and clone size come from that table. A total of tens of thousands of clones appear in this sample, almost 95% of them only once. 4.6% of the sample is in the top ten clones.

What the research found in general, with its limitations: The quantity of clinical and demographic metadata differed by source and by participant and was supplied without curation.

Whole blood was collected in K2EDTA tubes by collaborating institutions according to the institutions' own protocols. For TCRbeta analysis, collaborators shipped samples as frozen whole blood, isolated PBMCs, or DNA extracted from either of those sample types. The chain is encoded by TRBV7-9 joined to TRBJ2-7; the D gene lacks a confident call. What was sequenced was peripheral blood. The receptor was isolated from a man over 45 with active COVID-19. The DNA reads TGTGCCAGCAGCTTAGCGCGAGGCGAGCAGTACTTC. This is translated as CASSLARGEQYF.